Below, one T cell receptor beta chain is given with its context. Its antigen is not known. The PCR was carried out with 60 Vbeta primers and 13 Jbeta primers. The assay was immunoSEQ multiplex PCR, and TCRdb's table has in-frame clones only and misses some. Seen here are fewer than 300,000 clones, roughly 80% observed once, and the top ten hold about 0.3%. This specimen belongs to a study of cytomegalovirus exposure and HLA in healthy donors. Study-wide points: The study designated 150 to 200 TCR beta chains cytomegalovirus-associated. TCR beta sequences reportedly predicted the HLA-A and HLA-B alleles of most subjects accurately. Later on, an analysis found that several of the most significant clusters appeared to be linked to common viral pathogens, which included parvovirus B19. Serostatus for CMV was the only available immune exposure information.

This CDR3 has 15 amino acids. Germline V gene data show CDR1 as LNHDA and CDR2 as SQIVND (reference sequence). The J segment lost 4 bases and the V segment lost 6 bases, leaving 9 bases of the junction unmatched. V usage is TRBV19 and J usage is TRBJ1-3, with 7 bases identical to TRBD1. Sequenced material: PBMCs. The sequence was collected from a girl aged 2 to 9 in good health and CMV-seronegative. The CDR3 reads CASRIDRDWGNTIYF. The CDR3 DNA reads as TGTGCCAGTAGGATCGACAGGGACTGGGGAAACACCATATATTTT.